A selection of T cell receptor beta chains follows, all from one sample in a study of cytomegalovirus exposure and HLA in healthy donors. Libraries were prepared by immunoSEQ multiplex PCR; TCRdb keeps only in-frame clonotypes and omits some of them. The sample gives 200,000 to 250,000 clones, about 72% of which show up once; around 4% is in the top ten. Specimen: PBMCs. The receptor source for this set is a male donor in good health and CMV-seronegative. Each CDR3 is given with its conserved first and last residue. A D gene is named only where the DNA matches it firmly. Clone size is stated in some rows and not others, as once, few, many or a class when expanded.

cdr3_nt cdr3_aa clone_size d_call cdr3_length j_call v_call
TGTGCCAGCAGTCCTGGGACAGACGGAAAACTGTTTTTT CASSPGTDGKLFF . TRBD1 13 TRBJ1-4 TRBV6-5
TGTGCCAGCAGTGGGCAGGGGCTTATGCCCCAGCATTTT CASSGQGLMPQHF . . 13 TRBJ1-5 TRBV2
TGCAGCGTGGGGACACTGAACACCGGGGAGCTGTTTTTT CSVGTLNTGELFF . . 13 TRBJ2-2 TRBV29-1
TGTGCCAGCAGGCCTCTGGCGGGAGCAATGAACGGGGAGCTGTTTTTT CASRPLAGAMNGELFF once TRBD2 16 TRBJ2-2 TRBV2
TGTGCCACCAGCAGGGCAGGGGACGGCGAAAAACTGTTTTTT CATSRAGDGEKLFF . . 14 TRBJ1-4 TRBV15
TGTGCCTGGAGGAGCGGGCGCTCCTACAATGAGCAGTTCTTC CAWRSGRSYNEQFF once . 14 TRBJ2-1 TRBV30
TGTGCCAGCAGCTTGTTAGCAGGGGCCTACGAGCAGTACTTC CASSLLAGAYEQYF once . 14 TRBJ2-7 TRBV5-5
TGTGCCAGCAAAAGGGGTCGGTCTAGCGCGATAGGGACCGGGGAGCTGTTTTTT CASKRGRSSAIGTGELFF . . 18 TRBJ2-2 TRBV7-9
TGTGCCAGCAGGCCAGCGGGACTGTCCTACAATGAGCAGTTCTTC CASRPAGLSYNEQFF few TRBD2 15 TRBJ2-1 TRBV6-1
TGCGCCAGCAGCTTGGGGCTAGCGGGCCCCACAGATACGCAGTATTTT CASSLGLAGPTDTQYF . TRBD2 16 TRBJ2-3 TRBV5-1
TGTGCCAGCAGCTCGGGGACAGGGGACCCCGAGCAGTACTTC CASSSGTGDPEQYF . TRBD1 14 TRBJ2-7 TRBV7-2
TGCAGCGTCGCCGGGACTACCTCCTACGAGCAGTACTTC CSVAGTTSYEQYF . TRBD2 13 TRBJ2-7 TRBV29-1
TGTGCCAGCAGCCCCCATCCCCCTAGCGGGAGCAAGGATGAGCAGTTCTTC CASSPHPPSGSKDEQFF once TRBD2 17 TRBJ2-1 TRBV7-3
TGTGCCAGCTCACCTGGCCCCTTGATGGAGACCCAGTACTTC CASSPGPLMETQYF few . 14 TRBJ2-5 TRBV18
TGTGCCACCAGCAGAGACGGGAGGACTGAAGCTTTCTTT CATSRDGRTEAFF . . 13 TRBJ1-1 TRBV15
TGTGCCAGCAAGGGGGAGGGAGGCTATGGCTACACCTTC CASKGEGGYGYTF . . 13 TRBJ1-2 TRBV6-1
TGTGCCATCAGTGAAAGCACCTCGCGAAACATTCAGTACTTC CAISESTSRNIQYF . . 14 TRBJ2-4 TRBV10-3
TGTGCCAGCAGCCCACGGTACGGGAAAACCTACGAGCAGTACTTC CASSPRYGKTYEQYF . . 15 TRBJ2-7 TRBV6-5
TGTGCCAGCAGCCCCCGACAGGGGGCCAAAAACATTCAGTACTTC CASSPRQGAKNIQYF . TRBD1 15 TRBJ2-4 TRBV7-9
TGTGCCAGCAGCTCCCAGACTTATGGGTCCTCTGGAAACACCATATATTTT CASSSQTYGSSGNTIYF . . 17 TRBJ1-3 TRBV7-8
TGTGCCAGCAGGTTGCGGGGGGCCGACGAAAAACTGTTTTTT CASRLRGADEKLFF . . 14 TRBJ1-4 TRBV5-6
TGTGCCAGTAAAGGGACTAGCACCGGGGAGCTGTTTTTT CASKGTSTGELFF . TRBD2 13 TRBJ2-2 TRBV19
TGTGCCAGCTCACCTACTAGCGGGAGAGCCGATGAGCAGTTCTTC CASSPTSGRADEQFF . TRBD2 15 TRBJ2-1 TRBV18
TGTGCCAGCATGGCGGGAGGAGGCAATGAGCAGTTCTTC CASMAGGGNEQFF . TRBD2 13 TRBJ2-1 TRBV2
TGTGCCAGCAGTGAAGGACTAATAAGCACAGATACGCAGTATTTT CASSEGLISTDTQYF . . 15 TRBJ2-3 TRBV2
TGCGCCAGCAGCCAACAGGCGATGAGCGAAAAACTGTTTTTT CASSQQAMSEKLFF . . 14 TRBJ1-4 TRBV5-1
TGTGCCCTCTTTTGGCCCGACACCGGGGAGCTGTTTTTT CALFWPDTGELFF . . 13 TRBJ2-2 TRBV6-6
TGTGCCAGCAGCCCTGTACTAGCGCTTTGGACAGATACGCAGTATTTT CASSPVLALWTDTQYF . TRBD2 16 TRBJ2-3 TRBV14
TGTGCCAGTACCTCCGTTGGCAGGGACAGGGACTATGGCTACACCTTC CASTSVGRDRDYGYTF . TRBD1 16 TRBJ1-2 TRBV19
TGTGCCGGCTCCGGGTCCACAGATACGCAGTATTTT CAGSGSTDTQYF . . 12 TRBJ2-3 TRBV2
TGTGCCAGTAGAGGGGGCGCCTCCTACAATGAGCAGTTCTTC CASRGGASYNEQFF . TRBD1 14 TRBJ2-1 TRBV19
TGTGCCACCAGCAGTCCTGACGGTCCGGGGGGAGATACGCAGTATTTT CATSSPDGPGGDTQYF few TRBD2 16 TRBJ2-3 TRBV15
TGTGCCAGCACCCAGGGAGGTCCAGCTTTCTTT CASTQGGPAFF many . 11 TRBJ1-1 TRBV6-5
TGTGCCAGCAGTTGGAGGACTTACGAGCAGTACTTC CASSWRTYEQYF . . 12 TRBJ2-7 TRBV28
TGTGCCAGCAGTCGAAACTCAGGGGATAGTAACTATGGCTACACCTTC CASSRNSGDSNYGYTF . . 16 TRBJ1-2 TRBV6-6
TGTGCCAGCTCACTTCTGGCCCTGAGAGGCGATGAGCAGTTCTTC CASSLLALRGDEQFF . . 15 TRBJ2-1 TRBV18
TGTGCCAGCAGTTTATGGGGACAGGCTGGGGCCAACGTCCTGACTTTC CASSLWGQAGANVLTF . TRBD1 16 TRBJ2-6 TRBV27
TGTGCCAGCAGCCCAGCGGGAGGGGATGAGCAGTTCTTC CASSPAGGDEQFF . TRBD2 13 TRBJ2-1 TRBV7-3
TGTGCCAGCAGTTGGGGACCTCGGGAGGGTGGTGTCGAGCAGTACTTC CASSWGPREGGVEQYF . TRBD2 16 TRBJ2-7 TRBV25-1
TGTGCCAGCAGTTACGACGGGGGCACTGAAGCTTTCTTT CASSYDGGTEAFF few . 13 TRBJ1-1 TRBV6-5
TGTGCCAGTACGATGGGGAGCGGAAGCTCCTACGAGCAGTACTTC CASTMGSGSSYEQYF . . 15 TRBJ2-7 TRBV19
TGCGCCAGCAGTGAGTCGCTGGCTCAGCCCCAGCATTTT CASSESLAQPQHF . . 13 TRBJ1-5 TRBV10-1
TGTGCCACGACGCCACAGGGTCCCAATCAGCCCCAGCATTTT CATTPQGPNQPQHF . . 14 TRBJ1-5 TRBV6-5
TGTGCCACCAGCAGAGATGGACATTACGAGCAGTACTTC CATSRDGHYEQYF once . 13 TRBJ2-7 TRBV15
TGTGCCAGCAGCCGGGACAGTTCTCTCTATGGCTACACCTTC CASSRDSSLYGYTF . TRBD1 14 TRBJ1-2 TRBV6-4
TGTGCCAGCAGCTTGGTTTGGGCTAGCGGGACCACAGATACGCAGTATTTT CASSLVWASGTTDTQYF . TRBD2 17 TRBJ2-3 TRBV5-6
TGTGCCAGTAGTTCGTACAATCAGCCCCAGCATTTT CASSSYNQPQHF . . 12 TRBJ1-5 TRBV19
TGTGCCAGCAGTGAACGGGGGGGATTAAAAGCTTTCTTT CASSERGGLKAFF . . 13 TRBJ1-1 TRBV6-1
TGCGCCAGCAGCGCCGGGACAGCCCAAGAGACCCAGTACTTC CASSAGTAQETQYF . TRBD1 14 TRBJ2-5 TRBV5-1
TGTGCCAGTAATCTACAGGGGGGGAATCAGCCCCAGCATTTT CASNLQGGNQPQHF . TRBD1 14 TRBJ1-5 TRBV19
TGCAGTGCGGGGGGGAACACTGAAGCTTTCTTT CSAGGNTEAFF . . 11 TRBJ1-1 TRBV20-1
TGTGCCAGCAGGGGAGGGGGGAACACTGAAGCTTTCTTT CASRGGGNTEAFF . . 13 TRBJ1-1 TRBV25-1
TGCGCCAGCAGCTTGTCACTGAACACAGGGAAAAACTATGGCTACACCTTC CASSLSLNTGKNYGYTF . . 17 TRBJ1-2 TRBV5-1
TGTACTACCTTATGGGGCAATCCTATACTCACGACAAACACCGGGGAGCTGTTTTTT CTTLWGNPILTTNTGELFF . . 19 TRBJ2-2 TRBV19